The 30 T cell receptor beta chains listed next were all sequenced from one sample in a study of blood T cell repertoires in COVID-19. Using immunoSEQ multiplex PCR, the repertoire was profiled, and TCRdb retains in-frame clones only, with some absent. The repertoire holds about 210,000 clones, with about 88% as singletons. Sequencing used peripheral blood. These receptors came from a woman at least 80 years old with acute or convalescent COVID-19.

This clone came up a few times. The chain uses TRBV29-1 and TRBJ1-2; 9 nucleotides match TRBD1. In germline, CDR1 is SQVTM, CDR2 ANQGSEA. J gave up 9 bases and V 3 bases, and 11 bases lay outside the gene matches. The CDR3 spans 14 residues. The CDR3 DNA sequence: TGCAGCGTTGAGGGGGACAGGGATGGAGTTAGCTACACCTTC. Amino acids: CSVEGDRDGVSYTF.

This clone was seen just once. V usage is TRBV19 and J usage is TRBJ2-1, with TRBD2 matching over 7 bases. Germline V CDR1 and CDR2: LNHDA, SQIVND (reference sequence). V was pared by 8 bases and J by 0 bases, with 10 bases of the junction left unmatched. The CDR3 has 16 amino acids. The CDR3 spells CASGRTSVSSYNEQFF. Written as DNA, the CDR3 is TGTGCCAGTGGCCGAACTAGCGTAAGCTCCTACAATGAGCAGTTCTTC. Full variable domain (outside the CDR3, taken from reference TRBV19 and TRBJ2-1): DGGITQSPKYLFRKEGQNVTLSCEQNLNHDAMYWYRQDPGQGLRLIYYSQIVNDFQKGDIAEGYSVSREKKESFPLTVTSAQKNPTAFYLCASGRTSVSSYNEQFFGPGTRLTVL.

This chain joins TRBV9 and TRBJ2-6; a weak D match, TRBD1 (6 bases). V was pared by 0 bases and J by 0 bases, with 13 bases between. Germline lookup yields CDR1 SGDLS and CDR2 YYNGEE. There are 18 residues in the CDR3. The CDR3 DNA reads TGTGCCAGCAGCGTAGGAGGATGGGACAACTCTGGGGCCAACGTCCTGACTTTC. Translating gives CASSVGGWDNSGANVLTF.

This chain links TRBV5-1 with TRBJ2-7, with 7 bases aligning to TRBD2. CDR1 and CDR2 (germline): SGHRS, YFSETQ. This CDR3 is 14 amino acids long. V lost 3 bases to trimming and J lost 5 bases; unmatched junction nucleotides: 8. CDR3 amino acids: CASSSTGGNDEQYF. DNA for the CDR3: TGCGCCAGCAGCTCCACCGGGGGGAACGACGAGCAGTACTTC.

Comments on this clone: A junction boundary mismatches the germline segment, possibly from a read error. The chain uses TRBV5-4 and TRBJ2-5, with 10 nucleotides matching TRBD1. The CDR3 runs 16 residues. Germline lookup yields CDR1 SGHNT and CDR2 YYREEE (reference sequence). The CDR3 loop is CASSLGSRGQGSPWDF. For the CDR3, the DNA is TGTGCCAGCAGCTTGGGAAGTCGGGGACAGGGGTCTCCCTGGGACTTC.

The genes are TRBV14 and TRBJ2-3, with 9 bases lining up with TRBD1. Germline CDR1 SGHDN, CDR2 FVKESK. V shed 9 bases and J 3 bases; nucleotides not matched to a gene: 7. The length of the CDR3 is 14 residues. CDR3 in amino acids: CASRWTGATDTQYF. CDR3 sequence (DNA): TGTGCCAGTAGGTGGACAGGGGCAACAGATACGCAGTATTTT.

The chain has TRBV6-5 and TRBJ1-2; a weak D match, TRBD1 (5 bases). The CDR3 length is 11 residues. Germline CDR1 MNHEY, CDR2 SVGAGI. The DNA of the CDR3 is TGTGCGACAGCTCGGAGCTATGGCTACACCTTC. Protein: CATARSYGYTF.

The chain links TRBV29-1 to TRBJ2-2; TRBD1 is a possible D gene (6 bases). Germline values: CDR1 SQVTM, CDR2 ANQGSEA. The CDR3 spans 13 residues. With 6 bases removed from V and 2 bases from J, the gap between germline ends came to 10 bases. CDR3 loop: CSVDRDNTGELFF. DNA of the CDR3: TGCAGCGTGGACAGAGACAACACCGGGGAGCTGTTTTTT.

The V call is TRBV24-1, the J call TRBJ2-7, with 7 bases identical to TRBD1. CDR1 is KGHDR, CDR2 SFDVKD, per germline. V gave up 4 bases and J gave up 0 bases; unmatched junction bases: 5. The length of the CDR3 is 15 residues. The CDR3: CATSDPTGNSYEQYF. CDR3 DNA: TGTGCCACCAGTGACCCGACAGGGAACTCCTACGAGCAGTACTTC.

The chain is built from TRBV18 and TRBJ1-4; D uncertain. Trimming removed 1 base at V and 5 bases at J, with 11 bases between. Germline V CDR1 and CDR2: KGHSH, LQKENI. The CDR3 runs 15 residues. The CDR3 region has the DNA TGTGCCAGCTCACCACGACTGCCGGAGAATGAAAAACTGTTTTTT. This gives the protein CASSPRLPENEKLFF.

This chain uses TRBV2 with TRBJ2-3, with 7 bases identical to TRBD2. Germline CDR1 and CDR2: SNHLY and FYNNEI. The V segment lost 8 bases and the J segment 2 bases; nucleotides outside the gene matches: 10. This CDR3 contains 15 residues. The CDR3 DNA reads as TGTGCCAGCGGGGGGTCTAGCGGCGACACAGATACGCAGTATTTT. As protein: CASGGSSGDTDTQYF.

The J gene is TRBJ1-2, the V gene TRBV6-5, with D unresolved. The germline gives CDR1 MNHEY, CDR2 SVGAGI. Trimming pared 6 bases from V and 1 base from J, leaving 15 bases between. The CDR3 runs 15 residues. This chain's CDR3 is CASSRRQTGNYGYTF. The CDR3 nucleotides are TGTGCCAGCAGCCGACGCCAGACGGGTAACTATGGCTACACCTTC.

The chain uses TRBV7-9 and TRBJ2-1; TRBD2 is a possible D gene (6 bases). Germline assignment: CDR1 SEHNR and CDR2 FQNEAQ (reference sequence). The length of the CDR3 is 15 residues. V was trimmed by 5 bases and J by 3 bases, leaving 14 bases between them. CDR3 sequence: CASSPPTSYYNEQFF. Written as DNA, the CDR3 is TGTGCCAGCAGCCCCCCGACTAGTTACTACAATGAGCAGTTCTTC.

This chain joins TRBV28 and TRBJ2-2, with 7 nucleotides matching TRBD2. Germline V gives CDR1 MDHEN, CDR2 SYDVKM. Trimming removed 6 bases from V and 4 bases from J; junction bases left unmatched: 5. The CDR3 has 14 residues. For the CDR3, the DNA is TGTGCCAGCAGACGGACTAGACCCACCGGGGAGCTGTTTTTT. Amino acids: CASRRTRPTGELFF.

The CDR3 is CASSPGRETQYF. Here the CDR3 DNA reads TGTGCCAGCAGCCCCGGGAGGGAGACCCAGTACTTC. V usage is TRBV7-9 and J usage is TRBJ2-5; 7 bases map to TRBD2. Germline CDR1 and CDR2: SEHNR and FQNEAQ (reference sequence). V shed 5 bases, J shed 5 bases, and the junction held 2 bases outside the gene matches. The CDR3 is 12 amino acids.

This clone came up a few times. The chain combines TRBV6-2 or TRBV6-3 with TRBJ2-1, with D maybe TRBD2 (5 bases). Germline V gene lookup returns CDR1 MNHEY and CDR2 SVGEGT. V lost 6 bases, J lost 7 bases, and 19 bases lay in between. The CDR3 runs 15 residues. This chain's CDR3 is CASSFGRSRGNEQFF. The CDR3, as DNA: TGTGCCAGCAGCTTTGGACGGAGTAGAGGGAATGAGCAGTTCTTC.

This rearrangement joins TRBV2 to TRBJ1-1; D possibly corresponds to TRBD1 (5 bases). The V and J ends lost 2 bases and 1 base respectively, with 8 bases between them. Per the germline V gene, CDR1 is SNHLY and CDR2 is FYNNEI. The CDR3 contains 14 residues. The CDR3 loop is CASSEYGGNTEAFF. The CDR3 DNA reads TGTGCCAGCAGTGAATACGGGGGGAACACTGAAGCTTTCTTT.

The chain employs TRBV18 and TRBJ2-7; maybe TRBD1 (6 bases). V lost 3 bases and J lost 4, with 10 bases in between. The germline V gene has CDR1 KGHSH and CDR2 LQKENI. The CDR3 sequence is 13 residues long. Written as DNA, the CDR3 is TGTGCCAGCTCACCGGCAGGGGAATACGAGCAGTACTTC. Its translation: CASSPAGEYEQYF.

This clone was picked up a small number of times. The rearrangement joins TRBV7-2 to TRBJ1-1; the match to TRBD1 covers 8 bases. The CDR3 is 16 amino acids. Germline values: CDR1 SGHTA, CDR2 FQGNSA. Losses at the gene ends were 6 bases for V and 1 base for J; bases not matched to a gene: 10. CDR3 loop: CASRIGNRGANTEAFF. In DNA, the CDR3 is TGTGCCAGCAGAATAGGTAACAGGGGGGCGAACACTGAAGCTTTCTTT.

The rearrangement joins TRBV5-1 to TRBJ2-5, with D perhaps matching TRBD1 (6 bases). In germline, CDR1 is SGHRS, CDR2 YFSETQ. Between the trimmed V and J ends, which lost 2 bases and 2 bases, there was a span of 10 bases. CDR3 size: 14 residues. Here the CDR3 DNA reads TGCGCCAGCAGCTTATTCCAGGGGCAAGAGACCCAGTACTTC. Amino acids: CASSLFQGQETQYF.

This rearrangement joins TRBV13 to TRBJ1-3, with D possibly being TRBD1 (6 bases). Per germline, CDR1 PRHDT and CDR2 FYEKMQ (reference sequence). The CDR3 spans 14 residues. The germline V and J ends were trimmed by 5 bases and 0 bases, with 8 bases remaining between them. The CDR3 region is CASSRTDSGNTIYF. The DNA for the CDR3 is TGTGCCAGCAGCAGGACAGACTCTGGAAACACCATATATTTT.

The chain joins TRBV28 to TRBJ2-2, with a tentative D call TRBD1 (5 bases). CDR1 is MDHEN and CDR2 is SYDVKM in the germline V gene. The V end lost 3 bases, the J end lost 1 base, and 9 bases lay between the germline ends. This CDR3 spans 15 amino acids. CDR3 sequence reads: CASSLDQGNTGELFF. The CDR3 DNA is TGTGCCAGCAGTTTGGATCAGGGGAACACCGGGGAGCTGTTTTTT. The entire variable domain, with the rest obtained from reference TRBV28 and TRBJ2-2, is as follows: DVKVTQSSRYLVKRTGEKVFLECVQDMDHENMFWYRQDPGLGLRLIYFSYDVKMKEKGDIPEGYSVSREKKERFSLILESASTNQTSMYLCASSLDQGNTGELFFGEGSRLTVL.

The chain couples TRBV10-3 to TRBJ2-6; 8 nucleotides match TRBD2. The length of the CDR3 is 16 residues. The V segment lost 6 bases and the J segment 1 base; nucleotides outside the gene matches: 5. CDR1 and CDR2 (germline): ENHRY, SYGVKD. Here the CDR3 DNA reads TGTGCCATCAGGGCGGGAGGATGGTCTGGGGCCAACGTCCTGACTTTC. Its protein is CAIRAGGWSGANVLTF.

This clone came up once. This sequence joins TRBV27 and TRBJ2-7; unclear D gene. Germline V gene lookup returns CDR1 MNHEY and CDR2 SMNVEV (reference sequence). The CDR3 covers 15 residues. Trimming shortened V by 0 bases and J by 5 bases, and 14 bases separated the two germline ends. CDR3 residues: CASSLSQVRRDEQYF. CDR3 nucleotide sequence: TGTGCCAGCAGTTTATCTCAAGTACGACGGGACGAGCAGTACTTC.

There are a few counts of this clone. This chain links TRBV5-4 with TRBJ2-2; a weak D match, TRBD2 (6 bases). The V end was cut by 4 bases, the J end by 6 bases, with 13 bases between. Germline V gives CDR1 SGHNT, CDR2 YYREEE (reference sequence). CDR3 size: 14 residues. This CDR3 is CASSTILAAGELFF. The CDR3 nucleotides read TGTGCCAGCAGCACAATACTAGCAGCCGGGGAGCTGTTTTTT.

The V gene is TRBV2, the J gene TRBJ1-2; D is unclear. Trimming removed 3 bases at V and 2 bases at J, with 10 bases between. From germline, CDR1 is SNHLY and CDR2 FYNNEI. The CDR3 contains 14 residues. CDR3 residues: CASSESPGNYGYTF. DNA of the CDR3: TGTGCCAGCAGTGAGTCCCCCGGGAACTATGGCTACACCTTC.

This chain joins TRBV11-3 and TRBJ1-1, with TRBD1 matching 7 bases. This CDR3 has 15 residues. CDR1 is SGHNT, CDR2 YENEEA, per germline. J lost 1 base, V lost 5 bases, and 7 bases had no gene match. CDR3 residues: CASSPSDRANTEAFF. CDR3 DNA sequence: TGTGCCAGCAGCCCGTCAGACAGGGCGAACACTGAAGCTTTCTTT.

This chain uses TRBV5-1 with TRBJ1-4; the match to TRBD1 covers 8 bases. Germline lookup yields CDR1 SGHRS and CDR2 YFSETQ. The CDR3 has 16 amino acids. The V gene end was trimmed by 2 bases and the J gene end by 0 bases; junction bases not matched to a gene: 3. The CDR3 bases are TGCGCCAGCAGCTTTTTACAGGGGGCAACTAATGAAAAACTGTTTTTT. Its translation: CASSFLQGATNEKLFF.

The rearrangement uses TRBV9 and TRBJ1-5; D is possibly TRBD1 (5 bases). V was shortened by 0 bases and J by 7 bases, with 11 bases between the two germline ends. Germline V gene sequence: CDR1 SGDLS, CDR2 YYNGEE. The CDR3 extends over 14 amino acids. The CDR3 nucleotides read TGTGCCAGCAGCGTAGTCCCAGGGTCCCAGCCCCAGCATTTT. Amino acids: CASSVVPGSQPQHF. Combining the CDR3 with reference TRBV9 and TRBJ1-5 gives the whole variable domain DSGVTQTPKHLITATGQRVTLRCSPRSGDLSVYWYQQSLDQGLQFLIQYYNGEERAKGNILERFSAQQFPDLHSELNLSSLELGDSALYFCASSVVPGSQPQHFGDGTRLSIL.

The rearrangement uses TRBV7-9 and TRBJ1-4, with 10 bases lining up with TRBD1. V lost 6 bases and J lost 6; bases outside the gene matches: 4. This CDR3 region has 14 residues. Germline CDR1 reads SEHNR; CDR2 reads FQNEAQ (reference sequence). The CDR3 here is CASRTDRGDEKLFF. Written as DNA, the CDR3 is TGTGCCAGCAGGACGGACAGGGGGGATGAAAAACTGTTTTTT.